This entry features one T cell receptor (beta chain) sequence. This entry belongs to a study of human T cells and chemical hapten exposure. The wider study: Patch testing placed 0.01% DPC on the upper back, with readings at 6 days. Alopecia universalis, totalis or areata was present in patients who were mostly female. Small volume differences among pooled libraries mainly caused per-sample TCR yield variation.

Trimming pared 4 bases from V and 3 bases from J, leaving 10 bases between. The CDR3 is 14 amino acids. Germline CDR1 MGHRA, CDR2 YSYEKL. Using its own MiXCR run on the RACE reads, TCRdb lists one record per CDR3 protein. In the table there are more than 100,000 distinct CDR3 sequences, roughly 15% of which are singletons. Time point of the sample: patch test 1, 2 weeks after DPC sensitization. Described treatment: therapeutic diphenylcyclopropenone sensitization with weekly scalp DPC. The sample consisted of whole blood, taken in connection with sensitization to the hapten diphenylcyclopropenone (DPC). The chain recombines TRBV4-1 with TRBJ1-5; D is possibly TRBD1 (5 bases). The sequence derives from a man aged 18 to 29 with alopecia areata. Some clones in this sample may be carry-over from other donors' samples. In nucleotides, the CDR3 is TGCGCCAGCAGCCCAGGACAAGTCAATCAGCCCCAGCATTTT. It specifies CASSPGQVNQPQHF.